This T cell receptor (beta chain) derives from a study of shared clonotypes between healthy human individuals. This CDR3 region has 18 residues. The V gene end was trimmed by 0 bases and the J gene end by 0 bases; junction bases not matched to a gene: 8. Germline assignment: CDR1 SGHAT and CDR2 FQNNGV. Some clones are missing from TCRdb's copy, which holds only in-frame ones; the method was immunoSEQ multiplex PCR. The data show around 450,000 clones, with roughly 83% seen just once and over 10% held by the top ten. The receptor was derived from a woman aged 40 to 50 in good health. Some clones in this sample may be carry-over from other donors' samples. The sample was PBMCs. The J gene is TRBJ2-7, the V gene TRBV11-2; the match to TRBD2 covers 10 bases. CDR3 in amino acids: CASSLDQGLAAISYEQYF. CDR3 coding DNA: TGTGCCAGCAGCTTAGATCAAGGACTAGCGGCTATCTCCTACGAGCAGTACTTC. Together with reference TRBV11-2 and TRBJ2-7, the CDR3 gives the full variable domain: EAGVAQSPRYKIIEKRQSVAFWCNPISGHATLYWYQQILGQGPKLLIQFQNNGVVDDSQLPKDRFSAERLKGVDSTLKIQPAKLEDSAVYLCASSLDQGLAAISYEQYFGPGTRLTVT.